These 17 T cell receptor beta chains share one sample of origin, sequenced in a study of cytomegalovirus exposure and HLA in healthy donors. The study ran its PCR with 60 Vbeta and 13 Jbeta primers. Libraries were prepared by immunoSEQ multiplex PCR; TCRdb keeps only in-frame clonotypes and omits some of them. In the table there are 120,000 or so clones, approximately 80% of which are singletons. Input material: PBMCs. These receptors all stem from a man aged 30 to 39 in good health and CMV-seronegative.

Only a few counts were recorded for this clone. The V and J genes are TRBV6-1 and TRBJ1-1; D gene uncertain. Germline CDR1 MNHNS, CDR2 SASEGT. This CDR3 is built from 13 residues. The germline V and J ends were trimmed by 5 bases and 1 base, with 8 bases remaining between them. This chain's CDR3 is CASSLDPNTEAFF. CDR3 DNA sequence: TGTGCCAGCAGTCTAGACCCGAACACTGAAGCTTTCTTT.

This chain uses TRBV11-3 with TRBJ2-5, with 12 bases fitting TRBD2. The CDR3 totals 15 residues. With V trimmed by 1 base and J by 4 bases, 1 base remained unmatched. Germline V gene sequence: CDR1 SGHNT, CDR2 YENEEA. The CDR3 region has the DNA TGTGCCAGCAGCTTAGGGACTAGCGGGGTAGAGACCCAGTACTTC. Its translation is CASSLGTSGVETQYF. The whole variable domain, remainder taken from reference TRBV11-3 and TRBJ2-5, is EAGVVQSPRYKIIEKKQPVAFWCNPISGHNTLYWYLQNLGQGPELLIRYENEEAVDDSQLPKDRFSAERLKGVDSTLKIQPAELGDSAVYLCASSLGTSGVETQYFGPGTRLLVL.

The chain uses TRBV7-8 and TRBJ1-1; no reliable D call. The CDR3 contains 14 residues. Per the germline V gene, CDR1 is SGHVS and CDR2 is FQNEAQ. Trimming stripped 4 bases from V and 7 bases from J, with 16 bases between. CDR3 nucleotide sequence: TGTGCCAGCAGCTCTACCGGGGTCTTGTTTGAAGCTTTCTTT. Translating it yields CASSSTGVLFEAFF.

The genes are TRBV9 and TRBJ1-5; 11 nucleotides line up with TRBD1. The V segment lost 3 bases and the J segment 9 bases; nucleotides outside the gene matches: 5. Per germline, CDR1 SGDLS and CDR2 YYNGEE. The CDR3 covers 14 residues. In DNA form, the CDR3 reads TGTGCCAGCAGCGCGGGACAGGGGGACTTGCCCCAGCATTTT. It encodes CASSAGQGDLPQHF.

This chain connects TRBV29-1 to TRBJ2-1, with 8 bases identical to TRBD2. Germline V gene lookup returns CDR1 SQVTM and CDR2 ANQGSEA. The CDR3 totals 14 residues. The V gene end was trimmed by 7 bases and the J gene end by 3 bases; junction bases not matched to a gene: 8. The CDR3 is CSGRFSGIYNEQFF. The CDR3, as DNA: TGCAGCGGAAGATTTAGCGGGATCTACAATGAGCAGTTCTTC.

In its sample, this clone was seen once. J is TRBJ2-7 and V is TRBV11-3, with D possibly matching TRBD2 (7 bases). CDR1 and CDR2 (germline): SGHNT, YENEEA. V was trimmed by 5 bases and J by 0 bases, leaving 11 bases between them. The CDR3 covers 14 residues. DNA for the CDR3: TGTGCCAGCAGCCTTGGGGGGGCCTCCTACGAGCAGTACTTC. It encodes CASSLGGASYEQYF.

This clone has more than one count but fewer than ten. CDR3 protein: CATEGAGGNQPQHF. CDR3 coding DNA: TGTGCCACCGAGGGGGCTGGTGGCAATCAGCCCCAGCATTTT. The chain uses TRBV10-3 and TRBJ1-5, with 7 bases that match TRBD1. V lost 10 bases to trimming and J lost 2 bases; unmatched junction nucleotides: 8. The CDR3 is 14 amino acids. Germline CDR1 is ENHRY and CDR2 is SYGVKD.

V is TRBV7-9 and J is TRBJ1-4; 12 bases agree with TRBD1. Germline CDR1 and CDR2: SEHNR and FQNEAQ (reference sequence). With 0 bases clipped from V and 8 bases from J, the junction kept 7 bases outside the gene matches. The CDR3 length is 17 residues. In nucleotides, the CDR3 is TGTGCCAGCAGCTTAGCCCTCCCGGGACAGGGGGCAGAAAAACTGTTTTTT. Translated, it gives CASSLALPGQGAEKLFF.

Worth noting for this clone: A junction end diverges from the germline sequence, so it may reflect a read error. CDR3 in amino acids: CASSLAGGNEDFF. CDR3 sequence (DNA): TGCGCCAGCAGCTTGGCCGGCGGCAATGAAGATTTCTTT. V gene TRBV5-1 combines with J gene TRBJ1-1; D is unresolved. The CDR3 is 13 amino acids. CDR1 and CDR2 from the germline V gene are SGHRS and YFSETQ. The full variable domain, completed using reference TRBV5-1 and TRBJ1-1, is KAGVTQTPRYLIKTRGQQVTLSCSPISGHRSVSWYQQTPGQGLQFLFEYFSETQRNKGNFPGRFSGRQFSNSRSEMNVSTLELGDSALYLCASSLAGGNEDFFGQGTRLTVV.

In nucleotides, the CDR3 is TGTGCCAGCAGCTTAAGGCAGGGAGGCCTCCACTTT. Translated: CASSLRQGGLHF. The chain couples TRBV7-2 to TRBJ1-6; weak D call: TRBD1 (5 bases). The germline V gene has CDR1 SGHTA and CDR2 FQGNSA. The CDR3 length is 12 residues. The germline V and J ends were trimmed by 2 bases and 15 bases, with 11 bases remaining between them.

V and J are TRBV5-1 and TRBJ1-5; D not resolved. The CDR3 totals 15 residues. Per the germline V gene, CDR1 is SGHRS and CDR2 is YFSETQ. Trimming took 4 bases from V and 4 from J, leaving 15 bases between them. CDR3 nucleotides: TGCGCCAGCAGCACGGGCGGGTCGGGAAATCAGCCCCAGCATTTT. Protein sequence: CASSTGGSGNQPQHF.

Remarks on this clone: A junction end diverges from the germline sequence, so it may reflect a read error. The V call is TRBV28, the J call TRBJ1-1; 9 bases are shared with TRBD1. This CDR3 comprises 14 residues. From germline, CDR1 is MDHEN and CDR2 SYDVKM. The CDR3 is CASSLGQGNIEAFF. Written as DNA, the CDR3 is TGTGCCAGCAGTTTAGGACAGGGGAACATTGAAGCTTTCTTT.

CDR3 sequence (DNA): TGTGCCAGCAGCGAAGGGGGACGCTATGGCTACACCTTC. Amino acids: CASSEGGRYGYTF. The chain couples TRBV6-5 to TRBJ1-2; D might be TRBD1 (6 bases). The V end lost 6 bases, the J end lost 4 bases, and 12 bases lay between the germline ends. The CDR3 sequence is 13 residues long. CDR1 and CDR2 from the germline V gene are MNHEY and SVGAGI.

This clone is a singleton in its sample. The rearrangement uses TRBV27 and TRBJ2-5; 15 bases agree with TRBD2. After removal of 5 bases from V and 5 bases from J, the junction contained 9 bases not matched to a gene. The CDR3 totals 17 residues. Germline V lookup: CDR1 MNHEY, CDR2 SMNVEV (reference sequence). The DNA of the CDR3 is TGTGCCAGCAGTGTGGGGACTAGCGGGAGGCAGGTGGAGACCCAGTACTTC. Translated, it gives CASSVGTSGRQVETQYF.

V usage is TRBV9 and J usage is TRBJ1-1; TRBD1 aligns across 8 bases. Germline V gene lookup returns CDR1 SGDLS and CDR2 YYNGEE. The V and J ends lost 3 bases and 3 bases, in that order; junction bases with no gene match: 4. This CDR3 region has 14 residues. The chain's CDR3 is CASSADRVDTEAFF. The CDR3 region has the DNA TGTGCCAGCAGCGCGGACAGGGTGGACACTGAAGCTTTCTTT.

V gene TRBV29-1 combines with J gene TRBJ2-5; 9 bases match TRBD2. The germline gives CDR1 SQVTM, CDR2 ANQGSEA. V lost 6 bases and J lost 5; bases outside the gene matches: 13. The CDR3 consists of 15 residues. The CDR3 protein is CSVGFISGRRETQYF. CDR3 sequence (DNA): TGCAGCGTCGGGTTTATTAGCGGGAGAAGGGAGACCCAGTACTTC. The full variable domain, completed using reference TRBV29-1 and TRBJ2-5, is SAVISQKPSRDICQRGTSLTIQCQVDSQVTMMFWYRQQPGQSLTLIATANQGSEATYESGFVIDKFPISRPNLTFSTLTVSNMSPEDSSIYLCSVGFISGRRETQYFGPGTRLLVL.

The chain joins TRBV5-1 to TRBJ1-1, with D perhaps TRBD1 (6 bases). Germline V gene lookup returns CDR1 SGHRS and CDR2 YFSETQ. The CDR3 is 14 residues long. V lost 4 bases to trimming and J lost 4 bases, with 14 bases between them. The DNA for the CDR3 is TGCGCCAGCAGCATCAGGGTAGGGGGCACTGAAGCTTTCTTT. It specifies CASSIRVGGTEAFF.